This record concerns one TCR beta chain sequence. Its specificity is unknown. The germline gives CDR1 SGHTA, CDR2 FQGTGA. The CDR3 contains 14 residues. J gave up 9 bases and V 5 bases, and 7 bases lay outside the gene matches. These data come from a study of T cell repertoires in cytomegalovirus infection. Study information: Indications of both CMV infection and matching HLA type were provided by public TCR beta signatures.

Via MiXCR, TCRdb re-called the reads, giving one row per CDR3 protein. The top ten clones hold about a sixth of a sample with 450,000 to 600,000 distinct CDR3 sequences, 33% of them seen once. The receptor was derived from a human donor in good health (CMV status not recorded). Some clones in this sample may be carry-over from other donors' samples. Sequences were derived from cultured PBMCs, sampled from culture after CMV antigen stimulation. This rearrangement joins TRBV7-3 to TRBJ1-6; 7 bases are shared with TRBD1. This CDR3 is CASSQGTVGSPLHF. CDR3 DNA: TGTGCCAGCAGCCAAGGGACAGTCGGTTCACCCCTCCACTTT.